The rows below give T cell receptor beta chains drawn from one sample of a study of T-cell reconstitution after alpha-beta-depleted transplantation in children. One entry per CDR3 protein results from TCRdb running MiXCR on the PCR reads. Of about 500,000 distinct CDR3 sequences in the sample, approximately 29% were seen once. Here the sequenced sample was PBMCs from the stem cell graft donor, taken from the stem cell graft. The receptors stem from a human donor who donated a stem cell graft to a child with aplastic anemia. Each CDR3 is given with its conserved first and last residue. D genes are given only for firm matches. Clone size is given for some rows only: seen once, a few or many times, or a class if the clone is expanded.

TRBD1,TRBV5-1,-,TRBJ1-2,TGCGCCAGCAGCTTTCAGGCTGTGGACAGGAAAGGTGGCTACACCTTC,CASSFQAVDRKGGYTF
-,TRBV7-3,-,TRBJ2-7,TGTGCCAGCAGCTTAACCAGGGGCGGCCACTACGAGCAGTACTTC,CASSLTRGGHYEQYF
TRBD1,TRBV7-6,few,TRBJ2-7,TGTGCCAGCAGCTTAGAGGGACAGGGGGCGGGAGAGCAGTACTTC,CASSLEGQGAGEQYF
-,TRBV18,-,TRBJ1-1,TGTGCCAGCTCACACCCCATGGACACTGAAGCTTTCTTT,CASSHPMDTEAFF
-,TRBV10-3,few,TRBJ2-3,TGTGCCATCAGTGAATCGGGAAGGGGAGATACGCAGTATTTT,CAISESGRGDTQYF
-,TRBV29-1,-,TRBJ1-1,TGCAGCGCCGGAGGGGAGGGTGCTTTCTTT,CSAGGEGAFF
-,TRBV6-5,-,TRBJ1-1,TGTGCCAGCAGTTATATTGGGAGGAGGAACACTGAAGCTTTCTTT,CASSYIGRRNTEAFF
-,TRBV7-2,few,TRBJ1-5,TGTGCCAGCAGCTCAGGCGGAGGACTCAATCAGCCCCAGCATTTT,CASSSGGGLNQPQHF
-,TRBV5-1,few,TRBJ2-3,TGCGCCAGCAGCTTGAGTAAGGGGGTCACAGATACGCAGTATTTT,CASSLSKGVTDTQYF
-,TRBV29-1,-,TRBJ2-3,TGCAGCGCCGCTGCCCGAACTAGCACAGATACGCAGTATTTT,CSAAARTSTDTQYF
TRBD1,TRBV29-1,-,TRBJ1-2,TGCAGCGTGGGACAGAGTAACTATGGCTACACCTTC,CSVGQSNYGYTF
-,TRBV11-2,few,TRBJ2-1,TGTGCCAGCAGATACGGGAGCGTCCGGAACAATGAGCAGTTCTTC,CASRYGSVRNNEQFF
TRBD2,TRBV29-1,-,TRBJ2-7,TGCAGCGTTGGGACCGGGAGGGCCTGGGAAGAGCAGTACTTC,CSVGTGRAWEEQYF
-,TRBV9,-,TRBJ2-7,TGTGCCAGCAGCGATTCGCTGGGGGAGAGTAAGGACGAGCAGTACTTC,CASSDSLGESKDEQYF
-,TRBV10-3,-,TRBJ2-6,TGTGCCATCAGTGAGACAGGTGGAGTCCTGACTTTC,CAISETGGVLTF
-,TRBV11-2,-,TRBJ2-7,TGTGCCAGCAGCTTAGTTAGTGGGGGGGGCTCTCGAGCCTACGAGCAGTACTTC,CASSLVSGGGSRAYEQYF
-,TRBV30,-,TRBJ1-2,TGTGCCTGGAGTGCAAACAGGGCTGGCTACACCTTC,CAWSANRAGYTF
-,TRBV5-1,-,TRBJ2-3,TGCGCCAGCAGCTCGGTGGGGGACACGCAGTATTTT,CASSSVGDTQYF
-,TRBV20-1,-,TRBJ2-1,TGCAGTGCCATTCTAGCCTATGAGCAGTTCTTC,CSAILAYEQFF
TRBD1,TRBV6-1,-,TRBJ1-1,TGTGCCAGCAGTACCTCCGGGGCAGGGGGTACTGAAGCTTTCTTT,CASSTSGAGGTEAFF
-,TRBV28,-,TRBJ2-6,TGTGCCAGCAGATCCCCGGGGCGCGAGGCCAACGTCCTGACTTTC,CASRSPGREANVLTF
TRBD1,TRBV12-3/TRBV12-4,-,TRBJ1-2,TGTGCCAGCAGTTTGACAGGGGGAATATCTCGGGGCTACACCTTC,CASSLTGGISRGYTF
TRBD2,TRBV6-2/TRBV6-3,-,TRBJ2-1,TGTGCCAGCATTCCTGAGGGGCTAGCGGGCTACAATGAGCAGTTCTTC,CASIPEGLAGYNEQFF
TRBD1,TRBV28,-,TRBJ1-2,TGTGCCAGCAGCGTTCCCGGGACAGGGTTTGGCTACACCTTC,CASSVPGTGFGYTF
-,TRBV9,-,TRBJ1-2,TGTGCCAGCAGCGGCCACAGTAACCTTAACTATGGCTACACCTTC,CASSGHSNLNYGYTF
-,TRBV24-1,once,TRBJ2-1,TGTGCCACCAGTGCAACAGACTCCTACAATGAGCAGTTCTTC,CATSATDSYNEQFF
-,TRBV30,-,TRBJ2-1,TGTGCCTGGGGACCATACAATGAGCAGTTCTTC,CAWGPYNEQFF